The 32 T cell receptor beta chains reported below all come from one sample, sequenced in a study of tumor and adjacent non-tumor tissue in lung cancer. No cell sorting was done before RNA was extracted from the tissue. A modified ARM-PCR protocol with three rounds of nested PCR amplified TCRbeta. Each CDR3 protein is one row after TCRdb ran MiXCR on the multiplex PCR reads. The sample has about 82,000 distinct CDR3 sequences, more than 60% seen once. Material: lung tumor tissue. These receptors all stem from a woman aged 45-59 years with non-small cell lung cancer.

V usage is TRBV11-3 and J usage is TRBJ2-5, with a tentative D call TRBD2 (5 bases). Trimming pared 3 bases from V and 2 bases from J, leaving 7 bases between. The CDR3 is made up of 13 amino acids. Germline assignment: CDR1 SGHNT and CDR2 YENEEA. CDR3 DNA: TGTGCCAGCAGCTTTACTAGTCAAGAGACCCAGTACTTC. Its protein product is CASSFTSQETQYF.

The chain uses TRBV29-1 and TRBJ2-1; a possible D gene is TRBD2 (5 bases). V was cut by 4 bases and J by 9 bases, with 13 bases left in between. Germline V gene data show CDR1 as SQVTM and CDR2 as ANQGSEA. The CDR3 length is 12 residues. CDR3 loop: CSVGLSPSEQFF. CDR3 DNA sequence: TGCAGCGTTGGACTATCGCCCAGTGAGCAGTTCTTC.

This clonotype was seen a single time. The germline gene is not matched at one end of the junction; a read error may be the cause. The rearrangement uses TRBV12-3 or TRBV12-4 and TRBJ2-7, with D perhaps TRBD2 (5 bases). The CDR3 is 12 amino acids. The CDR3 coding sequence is TGTGCCAGCAGTTCGGGGATAGCCCGGCAGTATTTC. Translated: CASSSGIARQYF.

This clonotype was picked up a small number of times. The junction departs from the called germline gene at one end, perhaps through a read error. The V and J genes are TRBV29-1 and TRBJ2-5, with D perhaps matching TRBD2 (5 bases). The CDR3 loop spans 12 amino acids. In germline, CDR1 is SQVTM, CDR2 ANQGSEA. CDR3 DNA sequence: TGTAGCGTTCGAGGGAATGAAGAGACCCAGTACTTC. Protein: CSVRGNEETQYF.

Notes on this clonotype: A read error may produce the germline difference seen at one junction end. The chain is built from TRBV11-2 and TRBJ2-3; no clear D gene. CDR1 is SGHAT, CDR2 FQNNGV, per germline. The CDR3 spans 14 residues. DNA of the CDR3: TGTGCCAACAGCTTTGAGACTGGCACAGATACACAGTATTTT. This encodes CANSFETGTDTQYF.

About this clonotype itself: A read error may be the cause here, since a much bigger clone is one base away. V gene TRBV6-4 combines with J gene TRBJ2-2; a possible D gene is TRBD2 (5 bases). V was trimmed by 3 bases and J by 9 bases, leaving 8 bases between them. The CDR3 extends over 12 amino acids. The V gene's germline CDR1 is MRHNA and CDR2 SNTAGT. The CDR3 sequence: CASSEVDWELFF. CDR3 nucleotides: TGTGCCAGCAGTGAAGTGGACTGGGAGCTGTTTTTT.

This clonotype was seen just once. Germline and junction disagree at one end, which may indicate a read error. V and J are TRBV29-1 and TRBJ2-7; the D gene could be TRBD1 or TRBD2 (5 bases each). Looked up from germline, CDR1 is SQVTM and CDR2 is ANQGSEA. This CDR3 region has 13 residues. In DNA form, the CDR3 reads TGCAACGTTGGTATTGGGACGGCCTACGAGCAGTACTTC. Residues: CNVGIGTAYEQYF.

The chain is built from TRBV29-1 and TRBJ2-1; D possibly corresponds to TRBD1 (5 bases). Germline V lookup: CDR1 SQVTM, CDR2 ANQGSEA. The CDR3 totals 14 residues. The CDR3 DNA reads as TGCAGAGTAGAAAGTGGGCAGGGTATCGATGAGCAGTTCTTC. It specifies CRVESGQGIDEQFF.

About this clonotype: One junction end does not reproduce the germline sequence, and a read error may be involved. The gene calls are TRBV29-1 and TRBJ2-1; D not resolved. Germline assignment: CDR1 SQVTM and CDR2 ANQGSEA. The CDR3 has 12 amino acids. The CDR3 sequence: CSISISHNDQFF. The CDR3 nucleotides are TGCAGCATTAGCATCTCACACAATGACCAGTTCTTC.

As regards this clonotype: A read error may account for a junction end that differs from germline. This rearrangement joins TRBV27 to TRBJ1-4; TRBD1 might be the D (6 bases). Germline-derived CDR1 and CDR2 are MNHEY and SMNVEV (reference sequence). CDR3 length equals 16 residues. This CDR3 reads CASSLLGGRTNKKLFF. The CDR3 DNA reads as TGTGCCAGCAGTTTATTAGGGGGACGAACTAATAAAAAACTGTTTTTT.

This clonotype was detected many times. Here the CDR3 DNA reads TGTGCCAGCACGACGGGGGGACGTAATGAAAAACTGTTTTTT. It encodes CASTTGGRNEKLFF. V usage is TRBV12-3 or TRBV12-4 and J usage is TRBJ1-4; a possible D gene is TRBD1 (5 bases). CDR3 length: 14 residues. V lost 7 bases and J lost 4, with 13 bases in between.

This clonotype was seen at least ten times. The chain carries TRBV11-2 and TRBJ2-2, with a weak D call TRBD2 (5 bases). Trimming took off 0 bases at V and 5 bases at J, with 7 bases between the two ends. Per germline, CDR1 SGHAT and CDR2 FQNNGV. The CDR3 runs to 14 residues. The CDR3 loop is CASSLEPGTGELFF. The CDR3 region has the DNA TGTGCCAGCAGCTTAGAACCGGGAACCGGGGAGCTGTTTTTT.

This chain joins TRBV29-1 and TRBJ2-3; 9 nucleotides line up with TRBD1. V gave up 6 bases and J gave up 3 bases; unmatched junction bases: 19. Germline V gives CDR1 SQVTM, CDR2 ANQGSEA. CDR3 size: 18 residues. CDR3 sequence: CSVRTGERTGAGTDTQYF. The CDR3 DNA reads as TGCAGCGTCAGGACAGGGGAGAGAACTGGAGCGGGTACAGATACGCAGTATTTT.

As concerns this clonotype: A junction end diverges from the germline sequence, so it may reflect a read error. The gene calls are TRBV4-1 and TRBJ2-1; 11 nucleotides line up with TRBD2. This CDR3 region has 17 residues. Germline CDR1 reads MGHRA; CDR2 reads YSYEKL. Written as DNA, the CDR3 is TGCGCCAGCAGTCAAGATCTCTTAGCGGGAGGGCCGAATGAGCGGTTCTTC. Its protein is CASSQDLLAGGPNERFF.

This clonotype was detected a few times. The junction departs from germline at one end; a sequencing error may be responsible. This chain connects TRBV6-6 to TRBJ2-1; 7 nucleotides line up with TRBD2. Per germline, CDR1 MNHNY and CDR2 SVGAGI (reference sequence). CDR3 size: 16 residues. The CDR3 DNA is TGTGCCAATAGTTATCACGGCGGGAGCTCCTACAACGAGCAGTTCTTC. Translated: CANSYHGGSSYNEQFF.

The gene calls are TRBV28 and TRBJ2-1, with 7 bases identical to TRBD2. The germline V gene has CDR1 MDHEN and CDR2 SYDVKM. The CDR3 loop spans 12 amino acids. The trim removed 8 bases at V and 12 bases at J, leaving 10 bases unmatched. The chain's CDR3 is CASGVRGYVQFF. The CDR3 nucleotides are TGTGCCAGCGGTGTGCGGGGGTATGTGCAGTTCTTC.

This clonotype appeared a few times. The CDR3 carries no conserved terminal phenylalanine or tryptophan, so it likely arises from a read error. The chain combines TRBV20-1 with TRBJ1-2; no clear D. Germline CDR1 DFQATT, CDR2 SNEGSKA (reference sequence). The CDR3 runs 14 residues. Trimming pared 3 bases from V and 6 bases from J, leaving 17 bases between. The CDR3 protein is CSASSLGMFNGYTI. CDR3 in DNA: TGCAGTGCTAGTTCGCTGGGCATGTTCAATGGCTACACCATC.

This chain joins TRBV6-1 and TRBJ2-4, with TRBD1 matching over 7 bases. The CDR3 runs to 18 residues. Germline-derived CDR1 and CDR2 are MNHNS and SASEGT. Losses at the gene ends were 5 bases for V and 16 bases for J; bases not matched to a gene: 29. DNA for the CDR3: TGTGCCAGCAGTTGGCCAAGGACAGGAGATCTTGTCAAAAACATTAAATACTTC. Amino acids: CASSWPRTGDLVKNIKYF.

This CDR3 reads CASLGGSGANVLTF. CDR3 bases: TGTGCCAGCTTAGGGGGCTCTGGGGCCAACGTCCTGACTTTC. The chain is built from TRBV11-1 and TRBJ2-6; TRBD1 might be the D (6 bases). V lost 8 bases to trimming and J lost 0 bases, with 8 bases between them. CDR3 length equals 14 residues. Germline CDR1 and CDR2: SGHAT and FQDESV (reference sequence).

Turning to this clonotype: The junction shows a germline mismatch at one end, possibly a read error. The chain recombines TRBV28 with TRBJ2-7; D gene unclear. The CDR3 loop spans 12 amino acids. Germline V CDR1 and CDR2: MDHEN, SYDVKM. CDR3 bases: TGTGGCAGCAGCCAACTCAACTACGAGCAGTACTTC. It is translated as CGSSQLNYEQYF.

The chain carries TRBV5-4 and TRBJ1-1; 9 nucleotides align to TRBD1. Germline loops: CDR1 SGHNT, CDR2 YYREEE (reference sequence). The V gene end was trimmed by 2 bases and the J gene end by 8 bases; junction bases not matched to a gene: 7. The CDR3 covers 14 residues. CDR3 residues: CASSLGTGSAEAFF. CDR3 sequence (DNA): TGTGCCAGCAGCTTAGGGACAGGGAGCGCCGAAGCTTTCTTT. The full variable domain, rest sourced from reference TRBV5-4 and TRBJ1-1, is ETGVTQSPTHLIKTRGQQVTLRCSSQSGHNTVSWYQQALGQGPQFIFQYYREEENGRGNFPPRFSGLQFPNYSSELNVNALELDDSALYLCASSLGTGSAEAFFGQGTRLTVV.

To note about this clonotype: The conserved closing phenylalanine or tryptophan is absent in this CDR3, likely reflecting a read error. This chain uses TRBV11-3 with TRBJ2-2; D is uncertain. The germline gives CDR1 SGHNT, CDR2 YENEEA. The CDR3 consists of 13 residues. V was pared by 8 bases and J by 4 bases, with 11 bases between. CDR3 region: CASAGECTGELFL. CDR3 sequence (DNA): TGTGCCAGCGCCGGCGAGTGCACCGGGGAGCTGTTTCTT.

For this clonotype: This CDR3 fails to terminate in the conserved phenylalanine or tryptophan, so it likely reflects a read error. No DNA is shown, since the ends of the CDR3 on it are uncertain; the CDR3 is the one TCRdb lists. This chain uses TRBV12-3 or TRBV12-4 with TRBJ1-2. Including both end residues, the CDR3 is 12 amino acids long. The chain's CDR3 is CASSNLDYGYTL.

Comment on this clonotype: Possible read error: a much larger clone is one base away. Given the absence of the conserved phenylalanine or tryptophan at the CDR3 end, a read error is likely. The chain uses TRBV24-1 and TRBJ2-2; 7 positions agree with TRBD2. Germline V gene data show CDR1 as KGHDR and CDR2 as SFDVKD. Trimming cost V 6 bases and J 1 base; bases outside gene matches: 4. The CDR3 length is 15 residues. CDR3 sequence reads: CATSTAGLNTGELFI. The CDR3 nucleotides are TGTGCCACCAGTACAGCGGGATTGAACACCGGGGAGCTGTTTATT.

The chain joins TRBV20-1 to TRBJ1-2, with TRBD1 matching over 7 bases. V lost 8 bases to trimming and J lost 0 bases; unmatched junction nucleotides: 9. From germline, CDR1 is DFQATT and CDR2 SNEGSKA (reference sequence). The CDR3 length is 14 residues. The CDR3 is CSMQGGQANYGYTF. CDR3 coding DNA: TGCAGTATGCAGGGGGGACAAGCTAACTATGGCTACACCTTC.

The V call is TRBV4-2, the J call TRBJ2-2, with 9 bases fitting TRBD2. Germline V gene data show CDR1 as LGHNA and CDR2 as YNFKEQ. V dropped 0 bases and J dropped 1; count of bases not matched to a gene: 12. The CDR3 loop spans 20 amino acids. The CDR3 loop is CASSQDPLAGGLGNTGELFF. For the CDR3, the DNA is TGTGCCAGCAGCCAAGACCCACTTGCGGGAGGGCTTGGGAACACCGGGGAGCTGTTTTTT.

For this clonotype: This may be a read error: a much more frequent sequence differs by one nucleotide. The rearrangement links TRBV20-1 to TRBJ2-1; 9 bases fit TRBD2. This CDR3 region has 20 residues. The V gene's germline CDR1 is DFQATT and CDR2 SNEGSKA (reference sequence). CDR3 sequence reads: CSVSWLAGAAVIRSYNEQSF. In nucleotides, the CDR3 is TGCAGTGTATCCTGGTTAGCGGGAGCAGCGGTAATTAGGTCCTACAATGAGCAGTCCTTC.

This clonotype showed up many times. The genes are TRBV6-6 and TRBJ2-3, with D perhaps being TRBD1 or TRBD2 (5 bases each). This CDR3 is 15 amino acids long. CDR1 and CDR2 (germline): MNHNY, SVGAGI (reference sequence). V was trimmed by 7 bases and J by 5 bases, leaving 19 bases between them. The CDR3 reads CASNALGGAVDTQYF. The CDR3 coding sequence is TGTGCCAGCAACGCTCTTGGGGGAGCGGTAGATACGCAGTATTTT.

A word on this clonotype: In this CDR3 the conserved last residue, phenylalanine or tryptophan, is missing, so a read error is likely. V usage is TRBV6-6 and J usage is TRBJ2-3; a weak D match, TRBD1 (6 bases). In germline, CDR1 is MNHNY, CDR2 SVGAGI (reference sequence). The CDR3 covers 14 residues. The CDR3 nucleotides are TGTGCCAGTAGTGCCCAGGGACACACAGAAACGCAGTATTCT. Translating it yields CASSAQGHTETQYS.

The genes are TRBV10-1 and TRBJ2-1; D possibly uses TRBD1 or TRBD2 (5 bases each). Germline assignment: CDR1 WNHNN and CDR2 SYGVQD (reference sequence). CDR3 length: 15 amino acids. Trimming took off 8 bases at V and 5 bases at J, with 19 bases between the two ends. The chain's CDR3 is CASQVGETGHNEQFF. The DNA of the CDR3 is TGCGCCAGCCAAGTAGGGGAGACTGGGCACAATGAGCAGTTCTTC.

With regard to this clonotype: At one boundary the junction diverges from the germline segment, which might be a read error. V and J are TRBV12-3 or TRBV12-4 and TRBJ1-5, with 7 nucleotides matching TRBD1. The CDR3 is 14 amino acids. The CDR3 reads CASSLNRGSQPRHF. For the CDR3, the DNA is TGTGCCAGTAGTTTAAACAGGGGAAGTCAGCCCCGGCATTTT.

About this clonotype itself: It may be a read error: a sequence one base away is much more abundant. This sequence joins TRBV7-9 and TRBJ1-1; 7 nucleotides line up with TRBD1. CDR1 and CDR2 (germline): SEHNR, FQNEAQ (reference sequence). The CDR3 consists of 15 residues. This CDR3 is CASRLLVRGTSEAFF. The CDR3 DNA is TGTGCCAGCCGCTTATTAGTCAGGGGGACCTCCGAAGCTTTCTTT.